Presented here are 13 T cell receptor beta chains from one specimen sequenced in a study of cytomegalovirus exposure and HLA in healthy donors. Primers for the PCR totalled 60 Vbeta and 13 Jbeta. Sequencing used immunoSEQ multiplex PCR; TCRdb keeps in-frame clones, though not all of them. The sample lists about 180,000 clones, roughly 75% occurring once. Sequenced input: PBMCs. The receptors stem from a woman in her twenties or thirties in good health and CMV-seronegative.

The genes are TRBV7-9 and TRBJ1-2, with D possibly TRBD1 on 6 matching bases. Germline V gene data show CDR1 as SEHNR and CDR2 as FQNEAQ (reference sequence). V gave up 5 bases and J gave up 3 bases, with 16 bases separating them. The CDR3 runs to 15 residues. CDR3 sequence (DNA): TGTGCCAGCAGCCGCCGGGGGGGCGCGGACTATGGCTACACCTTC. This gives the protein CASSRRGGADYGYTF. Full variable domain (outside the CDR3, taken from reference TRBV7-9 and TRBJ1-2): DTGVSQNPRHKITKRGQNVTFRCDPISEHNRLYWYRQTLGQGPEFLTYFQNEAQLEKSRLLSDRFSAERPKGSFSTLEIQRTEQGDSAMYLCASSRRGGADYGYTFGSGTRLTVV.

CDR3 bases: TGCGCCAGCAGCCACGGACAGGGGGCCTTACCGAACACTGAAGCTTTCTTT. It codes for CASSHGQGALPNTEAFF. The chain recombines TRBV5-1 with TRBJ1-1, with 11 bases that match TRBD1. J was trimmed by 1 base and V by 4 bases; bases with no gene match: 9. The CDR3 has 17 residues. Per the germline V gene, CDR1 is SGHRS and CDR2 is YFSETQ.

V and J are TRBV5-1 and TRBJ2-3; TRBD1 is a possible D gene (6 bases). The CDR3 has 16 amino acids. Germline V CDR1 and CDR2: SGHRS, YFSETQ. The V end was cut by 0 bases, the J end by 5 bases, with 16 bases between. The DNA of the CDR3 is TGCGCCAGCAGCTTGGGGGGGACATCTTTCGAAGATACGCAGTATTTT. Its protein is CASSLGGTSFEDTQYF.

V gene TRBV5-1 combines with J gene TRBJ2-7; D possibly corresponds to TRBD2 (7 bases). The germline V and J ends were trimmed by 2 bases and 5 bases, with 17 bases remaining between them. The germline CDR1 and CDR2 sequences are SGHRS and YFSETQ. The CDR3 consists of 15 residues. The CDR3 loop is CASSFEPSGGHEQYF. In nucleotides, the CDR3 is TGCGCCAGCAGCTTCGAGCCCTCCGGGGGGCACGAGCAGTACTTC.

This chain joins TRBV16 and TRBJ1-5, with TRBD1 matching 8 bases. The CDR3 contains 15 residues. Germline V gene sequence: CDR1 KGHSY, CDR2 FQNENV. Germline trimming cut 3 bases from V and 7 bases from J; bases unmatched to any gene: 8. This CDR3 reads CASSQTQGAGQPQHF. In DNA form, the CDR3 reads TGTGCCAGCAGCCAGACCCAGGGGGCAGGCCAGCCCCAGCATTTT. The variable domain in full, with the rest retrieved from reference TRBV16 and TRBJ1-5, is GEEVAQTPKHLVRGEGQKAKLYCAPIKGHSYVFWYQQVLKNEFKFLISFQNENVFDETGMPKERFSAKCLPNSPCSLEIQATKLEDSAVYFCASSQTQGAGQPQHFGDGTRLSIL.

The chain combines TRBV9 with TRBJ2-1; D is possibly TRBD1 (7 bases). This CDR3 contains 16 residues. V was shortened by 2 bases and J by 6 bases, with 18 bases between the two germline ends. Germline CDR1 is SGDLS and CDR2 is YYNGEE. The CDR3 region has the DNA TGTGCCAGCAGCGTCAGGGGGGCCGTCGGCCTCAATGAGCAGTTCTTC. This sequence encodes CASSVRGAVGLNEQFF.

J is TRBJ2-1 and V is TRBV6-5, with 10 bases that match TRBD1. This CDR3 has 15 amino acids. From germline, CDR1 is MNHEY and CDR2 SVGAGI. The V and J ends lost 6 bases and 8 bases, in that order; junction bases with no gene match: 10. DNA for the CDR3: TGTGCCAGCAGAACGACAGGGGGCATTAGCTATGAGCAGTTCTTC. Amino acids: CASRTTGGISYEQFF.

J is TRBJ2-7 and V is TRBV7-8; TRBD1 aligns across 8 bases. The CDR3 is 15 residues long. V was pared by 5 bases and J by 2 bases, with 8 bases of the junction left unmatched. CDR1 is SGHVS and CDR2 is FQNEAQ in the germline V gene. The CDR3 nucleotides are TGTGCCAGCAGCCCCCAGGGACAGGCAGCCTACGAGCAGTACTTC. Translated: CASSPQGQAAYEQYF.

The chain joins TRBV19 to TRBJ2-1; 8 bases line up with TRBD2. From germline, CDR1 is LNHDA and CDR2 SQIVND (reference sequence). V lost 3 bases to trimming and J lost 6 bases; unmatched junction nucleotides: 13. The CDR3 has 17 amino acids. CDR3 DNA: TGTGCCAGTAGTATTGGGGTCTGGACTAGCCTCGGCAATGAGCAGTTCTTC. This gives the protein CASSIGVWTSLGNEQFF.

The genes are TRBV29-1 and TRBJ1-4; TRBD1 agrees at 7 bases. J lost 4 bases, V lost 7 bases, and 6 bases had no gene match. CDR3 length equals 13 residues. Germline V lookup: CDR1 SQVTM, CDR2 ANQGSEA. This chain's CDR3 is CSAGQDVNEKLFF. In DNA, the CDR3 is TGCAGCGCCGGACAGGACGTTAATGAAAAACTGTTTTTT.

This sequence joins TRBV7-3 and TRBJ1-6; TRBD1 is a possible D gene (5 bases). The CDR3 is 12 residues long. Trimming cost V 2 bases and J 10 bases, with 6 bases left between them. Germline CDR1 SGHTA, CDR2 FQGTGA. Here the CDR3 DNA reads TGTGCCAGCAGCTTAGGGGCCTCACCCCTCCACTTT. Amino acids: CASSLGASPLHF.

This clone turned up a few times. The chain carries TRBV28 and TRBJ1-5; no clear D. V lost 2 bases to trimming and J lost 0 bases, with 8 bases between them. Germline values: CDR1 MDHEN, CDR2 SYDVKM. This CDR3 contains 15 residues. This CDR3 is CASSLVRISNQPQHF. The CDR3 DNA follows: TGTGCCAGCAGTTTAGTCAGGATTAGCAATCAGCCCCAGCATTTT.

This clone showed up just once. The rearrangement links TRBV7-2 to TRBJ2-5, with 7 bases lining up with TRBD2. The CDR3 is 14 residues long. The germline V gene has CDR1 SGHTA and CDR2 FQGNSA. Unmatched junction bases numbered 9, after V lost 5 bases and J lost 6 bases. CDR3 in DNA: TGTGCCAGCAGCCCCGGGGGGTTTGAAAAGACCCAGTACTTC. It encodes CASSPGGFEKTQYF.